This T cell receptor beta chain was captured in a study of identifying expanded T cells in peripheral blood. As for this clone: Its antigen is as yet unknown.

Healthy donors had no documented immune events, such as infections, while sampled. The data were produced by immunoSEQ multiplex PCR, yet TCRdb's version contains in-frame clones alone and is incomplete. The table lists about 84,000 clones, approximately 86% of them singletons. General study results and limits: Differentially abundant clones: about 1.2 between replicates, about 15 at roughly 2 weeks, less than 20 at four. Roughly two-week clone count variance significantly increased as total template count grew.

The V and J ends lost 1 base and 2 bases respectively, with 14 bases between them. This CDR3 region has 16 residues. Germline V gene lookup returns CDR1 SGHDT and CDR2 YYEEEE. The TCR originated in a person aged 18 to 75 in good health. The rearrangement uses TRBV5-6 and TRBJ2-3, with D perhaps matching TRBD2 (6 bases). Sequencing was done on a sample of blood. This CDR3 reads CASSLWSLAVTDTQYF. The CDR3, as DNA: TGTGCCAGCAGCTTGTGGTCACTAGCTGTCACAGATACGCAGTATTTT.